The text below deals with one TCR beta chain. Its antigen is unidentified. This record belongs to a study of cytomegalovirus exposure and HLA in healthy donors. General observations from the study: A cluster of highly shared sequence variants was likely a sequencing artifact. Associated with HLA alleles at 0.05 false discovery rate in a later analysis were 16,951 TCR beta sequences.

The CDR3 extends over 16 amino acids. Looked up from germline, CDR1 is LNHDA and CDR2 is SQIVND (reference sequence). Trimming stripped 7 bases from V and 1 base from J, with 17 bases between. It was with 60 Vbeta and 13 Jbeta primers that the PCR ran. Data came from immunoSEQ multiplex PCR; TCRdb stores just in-frame clones and leaves some out. In the table there are approximately 110,000 clones, about 70% of which are singletons. The V gene is TRBV19, the J gene TRBJ1-3, with a possible D match to TRBD1 (6 bases). The TCR comes from a man in his forties or fifties in good health and CMV-seropositive. Sequenced: PBMCs. This CDR3 is CASKMTGLLSGNTIYF. The CDR3 DNA sequence: TGTGCCAGTAAAATGACAGGCCTCCTTTCTGGAAACACCATATATTTT.